The 27 T cell receptor beta chains below were found in one sample sequenced in a study of blood T cell repertoires in COVID-19. Using immunoSEQ multiplex PCR, the repertoire was profiled, and TCRdb retains in-frame clones only, with some absent. The sample carries about 160,000 clones, roughly 87% recorded once. The specimen sequenced was peripheral blood. These receptors originate from a woman aged 60 to 75 with active or convalescent COVID-19.

The chain employs TRBV7-2 and TRBJ2-7, with D possibly TRBD1 on 6 matching bases. The germline V and J ends were trimmed by 2 bases and 3 bases, with 11 bases remaining between them. Germline V gene sequence: CDR1 SGHTA, CDR2 FQGNSA. The CDR3 contains 14 residues. The CDR3 sequence: CASSLRDTSYEQYF. CDR3 DNA: TGTGCCAGCAGCTTACGGGACACGAGCTACGAGCAGTACTTC.

This chain connects TRBV11-2 to TRBJ2-7; 13 nucleotides agree with TRBD2. The length of the CDR3 is 15 residues. Trimming at V came to 6 bases and at J to 2 bases, leaving 4 bases not matched to a gene. Germline V gives CDR1 SGHAT, CDR2 FQNNGV. Written as DNA, the CDR3 is TGTGCCAGCAGTAGACTAGCGGGGGGTACCTACGAGCAGTACTTC. Amino acid sequence: CASSRLAGGTYEQYF.

The V and J genes are TRBV6-5 and TRBJ1-5; 8 bases agree with TRBD1. Unmatched junction bases numbered 5, after V lost 0 bases and J lost 7 bases. The germline CDR1 and CDR2 sequences are MNHEY and SVGAGI. CDR3 length: 15 residues. In nucleotides, the CDR3 is TGTGCCAGCAGTTACTCGGCAGGGGGCTGGCAGCCCCAGCATTTT. It translates to CASSYSAGGWQPQHF.

The CDR3 bases are TGTGCCATCAGACCCGACCCCAGGGATGAGCAGTTCTTC. Translated: CAIRPDPRDEQFF. The V call is TRBV10-3, the J call TRBJ2-1; TRBD1 is a possible D gene (5 bases). V was shortened by 6 bases and J by 8 bases, with 14 bases between the two germline ends. In germline, CDR1 is ENHRY, CDR2 SYGVKD. This CDR3 spans 13 amino acids.

The V call is TRBV10-3, the J call TRBJ2-5, with 9 nucleotides matching TRBD2. V was clipped by 0 bases and J by 2 bases; unmatched bases: 4. This CDR3 region has 16 residues. CDR1 and CDR2 from the germline V gene are ENHRY and SYGVKD. CDR3 in DNA: TGTGCCATCAGTGAGTCCAGCGGGGGGAAGCAAGAGACCCAGTACTTC. Amino acid sequence: CAISESSGGKQETQYF.

The chain combines TRBV7-8 with TRBJ1-3, with TRBD1 matching 8 bases. The V and J ends lost 0 bases and 6 bases, in that order; junction bases with no gene match: 7. This CDR3 is built from 16 residues. Germline CDR1 reads SGHVS; CDR2 reads FQNEAQ. The CDR3 reads CASSLALQGVKNTIYF. CDR3 in DNA: TGTGCCAGCAGCTTAGCTCTACAGGGGGTCAAAAACACCATATATTTT. Full variable domain (missing parts from reference TRBV7-8 and TRBJ1-3): GAGVSQSPRYKVAKRGQDVALRCDPISGHVSLFWYQQALGQGPEFLTYFQNEAQLDKSGLPSDRFFAERPEGSVSTLKIQRTQQEDSAVYLCASSLALQGVKNTIYFGEGSWLTVV.

This clone was recorded once. The genes are TRBV29-1 and TRBJ2-2; 11 bases fit TRBD1. Germline loops: CDR1 SQVTM, CDR2 ANQGSEA. The CDR3 contains 12 residues. V was pared by 6 bases and J by 6 bases, with 0 bases of the junction left unmatched. In nucleotides, the CDR3 is TGCAGCGTGGGACAGGGGGCCGGGGAGCTGTTTTTT. This gives the protein CSVGQGAGELFF.

The chain joins TRBV19 to TRBJ2-1; 8 nucleotides match TRBD2. CDR1 and CDR2 (germline): LNHDA, SQIVND (reference sequence). This CDR3 is built from 16 residues. J gave up 0 bases and V 1 base, and 2 bases lay outside the gene matches. Here the CDR3 DNA reads TGTGCCAGTAGTATAGGACGGGGGGGCTCCTACAATGAGCAGTTCTTC. Translated: CASSIGRGGSYNEQFF.

The rearrangement uses TRBV21-1 and TRBJ1-5; no DNA check was done on the table's D call, TRBD1. TRBV21-1 is a listed pseudogene. This CDR3 has 20 amino acids. CDR3 amino acids: CASSKALWTGQICGNQPQHF. The CDR3 DNA reads as TGTGCCAGCAGCAAAGCGCTCTGGACAGGTCAAATATGTGGCAATCAGCCCCAGCATTTT.

The rearrangement joins TRBV12-5 to TRBJ2-1; D might be TRBD1 (6 bases). Germline V gene lookup returns CDR1 LGHNT and CDR2 FRNRAP. The CDR3 is 12 amino acids. Deletions cut 7 bases from V and 3 bases from J, with 7 bases between. In nucleotides, the CDR3 is TGTGCTAGTGCGGACAGCTACAATGAGCAGTTCTTC. It specifies CASADSYNEQFF.

The chain joins TRBV19 to TRBJ2-3, with a weak D call TRBD2 (5 bases). The CDR3 loop spans 13 amino acids. V was trimmed by 5 bases and J by 11 bases, leaving 17 bases between them. Germline values: CDR1 LNHDA, CDR2 SQIVND (reference sequence). The CDR3 reads CASSPGLTLGQYF. The CDR3 DNA reads as TGTGCCAGTAGTCCTGGACTCACCCTAGGGCAGTATTTT.

The chain recombines TRBV18 with TRBJ1-2, with 8 nucleotides matching TRBD1. The CDR3 has 14 residues. From germline, CDR1 is KGHSH and CDR2 LQKENI. Trimming took 0 bases from V and 3 from J; bases not matched to a gene: 0. The DNA for the CDR3 is TGTGCCAGCTCACCACCGGGACAGGACTATGGCTACACCTTC. Its translation is CASSPPGQDYGYTF.

This clone has only one observation. This chain joins TRBV4-1 and TRBJ2-5; TRBD1 aligns across 10 bases. After removal of 4 bases from V and 5 bases from J, the junction contained 7 bases not matched to a gene. Per the germline V gene, CDR1 is MGHRA and CDR2 is YSYEKL. This CDR3 has 15 residues. CDR3 coding DNA: TGCGCCAGCAGCCGAGGAGACAGGGGGCAGGAGACCCAGTACTTC. This codes for CASSRGDRGQETQYF.

The V call is TRBV2, the J call TRBJ2-1; TRBD2 matches 13 bases. V was clipped by 6 bases and J by 6 bases; unmatched bases: 5. This CDR3 has 15 amino acids. The V gene's germline CDR1 is SNHLY and CDR2 FYNNEI. The CDR3: CASSQTSGGTNEQFF. The CDR3 region has the DNA TGTGCCAGCAGCCAGACTAGCGGGGGGACCAATGAGCAGTTCTTC.

The chain employs TRBV6-2 or TRBV6-3 and TRBJ2-7; 7 nucleotides agree with TRBD1. This CDR3 spans 15 amino acids. Germline-derived CDR1 and CDR2 are MNHEY and SVGEGT. V gave up 5 bases and J gave up 0 bases; unmatched junction bases: 7. The CDR3 reads CASSTPGQSSYEQYF. The CDR3 bases are TGTGCCAGCAGTACACCGGGACAGAGCTCCTACGAGCAGTACTTC.

The gene calls are TRBV5-1 and TRBJ1-1; D is perhaps TRBD1 (5 bases). CDR1 and CDR2 (germline): SGHRS, YFSETQ. With 2 bases removed from V and 4 bases from J, the gap between germline ends came to 12 bases. This CDR3 has 14 residues. In DNA, the CDR3 is TGCGCCAGCAGCTTTCAGGGATCGGGCACTGAAGCTTTCTTT. Residues: CASSFQGSGTEAFF.

The V gene is TRBV5-1, the J gene TRBJ1-1; TRBD1 agrees at 8 bases. This CDR3 contains 13 residues. Germline V lookup: CDR1 SGHRS, CDR2 YFSETQ. The V gene end was trimmed by 5 bases and the J gene end by 5 bases; junction bases not matched to a gene: 5. CDR3 nucleotides: TGCGCCAGCAGTGTGGACAGGGATACTGAAGCTTTCTTT. This sequence encodes CASSVDRDTEAFF.

The genes are TRBV25-1 and TRBJ2-7; 8 bases fit TRBD1. This CDR3 comprises 12 residues. Germline V gene lookup returns CDR1 MGHDK and CDR2 SYGVNS. J was trimmed by 6 bases and V by 5 bases; bases with no gene match: 3. The CDR3, as DNA: TGTGCCAGCAGTCCCGGGACAGGCGAGCAGTACTTC. Translating gives CASSPGTGEQYF.

The V call is TRBV12-5, the J call TRBJ2-2; tentative D call: TRBD1 (7 bases). The germline V gene has CDR1 LGHNT and CDR2 FRNRAP. The ends were cut back, 9 bases at V and 6 bases at J, with 17 bases in the middle. The CDR3 is 14 residues long. The CDR3 spells CASQAQGGAGELFF. DNA of the CDR3: TGTGCTAGCCAGGCGCAGGGGGGAGCCGGGGAGCTGTTTTTT.

The J gene is TRBJ1-5, the V gene TRBV7-9, with 9 bases aligning to TRBD1. The V and J ends lost 1 base and 6 bases, in that order; junction bases with no gene match: 7. This CDR3 has 16 amino acids. Germline lookup yields CDR1 SEHNR and CDR2 FQNEAQ (reference sequence). This CDR3 is CASSLVGQGKGQPQHF. In DNA, the CDR3 is TGTGCCAGCAGCTTAGTGGGACAGGGAAAGGGTCAGCCCCAGCATTTT.

J is TRBJ1-1 and V is TRBV5-5; D is ambiguous. The CDR3 length is 15 residues. CDR1 and CDR2 from the germline V gene are SGHKS and YYEKEE (reference sequence). V lost 1 base, J lost 4 bases, and 14 bases lay in between. The CDR3 reads CASSLTGIVSTEAFF. The CDR3 DNA reads as TGTGCCAGCAGCTTGACCGGGATCGTCAGCACTGAAGCTTTCTTT.

This rearrangement joins TRBV5-1 to TRBJ1-2; TRBD1 might be the D (5 bases). Germline assignment: CDR1 SGHRS and CDR2 YFSETQ. The V and J ends lost 1 base and 1 base respectively, with 17 bases between them. This CDR3 is 17 amino acids long. CDR3 amino acids: CASSLSTDVPGNYGYTF. The CDR3 bases are TGCGCCAGCAGCTTGTCGACAGACGTCCCCGGTAACTATGGCTACACCTTC.

The rearrangement links TRBV6-6 to TRBJ1-5; tentatively, D is TRBD1 (5 bases). The germline V gene has CDR1 MNHNY and CDR2 SVGAGI (reference sequence). Trimming removed 6 bases at V and 4 bases at J, with 16 bases between. The CDR3 totals 15 residues. CDR3 sequence reads: CASRQDTLLNQPQHF. The CDR3 DNA is TGTGCCAGCAGACAGGACACGCTGTTAAATCAGCCCCAGCATTTT.

The rearrangement uses TRBV5-1 and TRBJ2-2, with 7 nucleotides matching TRBD1. Germline CDR1 is SGHRS and CDR2 is YFSETQ. The CDR3 has 14 residues. With 5 bases clipped from V and 3 bases from J, the junction kept 4 bases outside the gene matches. The CDR3 DNA reads TGCGCCAGCAGAGGGACAGAGTACACCGGGGAGCTGTTTTTT. Amino acid sequence: CASRGTEYTGELFF.

The rearrangement links TRBV30 to TRBJ2-1; 16 bases line up with TRBD2. The V gene's germline CDR1 is GTSNPN and CDR2 SVGIG (reference sequence). The CDR3 consists of 13 residues. Germline trimming cut 5 bases from V and 15 bases from J; bases unmatched to any gene: 7. CDR3 sequence: CAWSGTSGGVPFF. CDR3 in DNA: TGTGCCTGGTCCGGGACTAGCGGGGGGGTGCCGTTCTTC.

This clone was seen a handful of times. The rearrangement links TRBV5-1 to TRBJ1-4; 7 positions match TRBD1. V shed 4 bases, J shed 6 bases, and the junction held 6 bases outside the gene matches. Germline loops: CDR1 SGHRS, CDR2 YFSETQ. The CDR3 is 14 amino acids. The CDR3 bases are TGCGCCAGCAGCCAGGAGGGGGCGGATGAAAAACTGTTTTTT. Translated: CASSQEGADEKLFF.

This clone was observed a few times. The rearrangement joins TRBV4-3 to TRBJ1-1; 7 bases align to TRBD1. CDR3 length equals 15 residues. The ends lost 1 base at V and 2 bases at J; junction bases unmatched: 4. CDR1 LGHNA and CDR2 YSLEER come from the germline V gene. CDR3 sequence: CASSQVGTANTEAFF. Written as DNA, the CDR3 is TGCGCCAGCAGCCAAGTTGGGACAGCTAACACTGAAGCTTTCTTT.